The source of this T cell receptor beta chain is a study of identical twins. Notes on the study in general: Reduced insertions were recorded for abundant cord blood beta clonotypes, with no such pattern in memory repertoires.

This CDR3 comprises 15 residues. Germline lookup yields CDR1 DFQATT and CDR2 SNEGSKA (reference sequence). This clonotype showed up just a few times. Its antigen remains unknown. No donor was unhealthy or non-Caucasian. Template switching (which added a universal primer site) was used, and cDNA carried unique molecular identifiers. TCRdb fed the 5' RACE reads into MiXCR, producing one record per CDR3 protein. Counted here are roughly 260,000 distinct CDR3 sequences, over 12% occurring once; the ten biggest clones make up 8.8%. This TCR was recovered from a young woman in good health. The sequenced sample consisted of memory (CD45RO+) T cells sorted from blood. V gene TRBV20-1 combines with J gene TRBJ2-3, with D perhaps assigned TRBD1 or TRBD2 (6 bases each). The CDR3 nucleotides are TGCAGCACCCACGAGGGGGGCAGGGGCACAGATACGCAGTATTTT. Translated, it gives CSTHEGGRGTDTQYF.